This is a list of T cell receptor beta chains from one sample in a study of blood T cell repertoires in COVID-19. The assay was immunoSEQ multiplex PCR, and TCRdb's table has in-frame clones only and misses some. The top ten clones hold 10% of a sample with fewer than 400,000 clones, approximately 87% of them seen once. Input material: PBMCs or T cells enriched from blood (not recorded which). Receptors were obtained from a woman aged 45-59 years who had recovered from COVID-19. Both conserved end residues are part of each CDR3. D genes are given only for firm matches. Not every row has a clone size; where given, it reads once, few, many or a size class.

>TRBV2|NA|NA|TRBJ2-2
CAIPRWAGKPTGELFF
TGTGCCATCCCCCGTTGGGCGGGCAAGCCCACCGGGGAGCTGTTTTTT
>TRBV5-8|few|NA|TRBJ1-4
CASRGPGANEKLFF
TGTGCCAGCAGGGGGCCGGGGGCTAATGAAAAACTGTTTTTT
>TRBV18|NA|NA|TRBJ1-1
CASSPSPTGSATEAFF
TGTGCCAGCTCACCCTCGCCAACAGGGAGCGCCACTGAAGCTTTCTTT
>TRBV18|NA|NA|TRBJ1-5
CASSPRQLDAQHF
TGTGCCAGCTCACCGAGGCAGCTCGATGCCCAGCATTTT
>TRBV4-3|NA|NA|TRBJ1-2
CASSLGSHGYTF
TGCGCCAGCAGCCTTGGGAGTCATGGCTACACCTTC
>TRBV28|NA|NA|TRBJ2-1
CASSLWVLGVGNEQFF
TGTGCCAGCAGTTTATGGGTACTAGGCGTCGGAAATGAGCAGTTCTTC
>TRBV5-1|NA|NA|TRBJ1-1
CASSLGRGGDTEAFF
TGCGCCAGCAGCTTGGGTCGGGGAGGAGACACTGAAGCTTTCTTT
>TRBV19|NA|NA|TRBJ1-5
CASSNTWQGRNQPQHF
TGTGCCAGTAGTAATACGTGGCAGGGTCGCAATCAGCCCCAGCATTTT
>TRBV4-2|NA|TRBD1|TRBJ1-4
CASSQDQGTVTTNEKLFF
TGTGCCAGCAGCCAAGATCAAGGGACAGTCACAACTAATGAAAAACTGTTTTTT
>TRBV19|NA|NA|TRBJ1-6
CASSPVPSTLGSPLHF
TGTGCCAGTAGTCCTGTACCATCCACTCTTGGTTCACCCCTCCACTTT
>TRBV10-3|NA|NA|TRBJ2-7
CAISAANEQYF
TGTGCCATCAGTGCCGCGAACGAGCAGTACTTC
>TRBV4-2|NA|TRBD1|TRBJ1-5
CASSLDRGRGSNQPQHF
TGTGCCAGCAGCCTCGATCGGGGCAGGGGGAGCAATCAGCCCCAGCATTTT
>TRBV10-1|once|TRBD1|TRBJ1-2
CASRTGFGYGYTF
TGCGCCAGCAGGACAGGGTTCGGCTATGGCTACACCTTC
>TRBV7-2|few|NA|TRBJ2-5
CASSSTWAETQYF
TGTGCCAGCAGCTCGACCTGGGCCGAGACCCAGTACTTC
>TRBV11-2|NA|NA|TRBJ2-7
CASSLVGQTYYEQYF
TGTGCCAGCAGCTTAGTAGGACAGACCTACTACGAGCAGTACTTC
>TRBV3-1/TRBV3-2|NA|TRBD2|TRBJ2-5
CASSQDLPAGGPETQYF
TGTGCCAGCAGCCAAGATTTGCCAGCGGGGGGGCCAGAGACCCAGTACTTC
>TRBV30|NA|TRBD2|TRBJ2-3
CAYCAGGTDTQYF
TGTGCCTATTGCGCGGGGGGCACAGATACGCAGTATTTT
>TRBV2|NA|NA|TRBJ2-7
CASSEASVYRASYEQYF
TGTGCCAGCAGTGAAGCATCGGTTTACAGAGCTTCCTACGAGCAGTACTTC
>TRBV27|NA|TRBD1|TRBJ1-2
CASSSDRANYGYTF
TGTGCCAGCAGTTCGGACAGGGCTAACTATGGCTACACCTTC
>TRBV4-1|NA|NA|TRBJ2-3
CASSQLTRDSDTQYF
TGCGCCAGCAGCCAGCTTACTCGGGACTCCGATACGCAGTATTTT
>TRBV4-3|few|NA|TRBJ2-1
CASSPGRGAWYNEQFF
TGCGCCAGCAGCCCCGGACGGGGGGCTTGGTACAATGAGCAGTTCTTC
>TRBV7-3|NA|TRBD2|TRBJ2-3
CASSSHGLAGTDTQYF
TGTGCCAGCAGCTCCCACGGACTAGCGGGGACAGATACGCAGTATTTT
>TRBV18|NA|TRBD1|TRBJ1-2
CASSPPDRGYGYTF
TGTGCCAGCTCACCCCCCGACAGGGGCTATGGCTACACCTTC
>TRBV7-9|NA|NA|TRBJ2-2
CASSPSPTGELFF
TGTGCCAGCAGCCCATCCCCCACCGGGGAGCTGTTTTTT
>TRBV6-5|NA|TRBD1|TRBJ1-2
CASSRGQAPAGGYTF
TGTGCCAGCAGCCGGGGACAGGCTCCCGCGGGTGGCTACACCTTC
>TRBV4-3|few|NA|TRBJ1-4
CASSQESRDGEKLFF
TGCGCCAGCAGCCAAGAAAGCAGGGATGGAGAAAAACTGTTTTTT
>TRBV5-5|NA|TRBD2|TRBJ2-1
CASRPAGGLILVSDNEQFF
TGTGCCAGCAGACCAGCGGGGGGGCTTATCTTAGTGTCTGACAATGAGCAGTTCTTC
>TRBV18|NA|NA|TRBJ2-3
CASSPPARSDTQYF
TGTGCCAGCTCACCACCGGCTAGATCCGATACGCAGTATTTT
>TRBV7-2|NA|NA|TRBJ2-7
CASSLLRSGIYEQYF
TGTGCCAGCAGCTTATTGAGGTCGGGGATCTACGAGCAGTACTTC
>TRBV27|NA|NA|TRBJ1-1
CASSSRELNTEAFF
TGTGCCAGCAGTAGCAGGGAACTGAACACTGAAGCTTTCTTT
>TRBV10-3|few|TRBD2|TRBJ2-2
CAIKDQGLVGELFF
TGTGCCATCAAAGACCAAGGACTAGTCGGGGAGCTGTTTTTT
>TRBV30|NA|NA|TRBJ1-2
CAWSVSLGGYTF
TGTGCCTGGAGTGTAAGCCTAGGTGGCTACACCTTC
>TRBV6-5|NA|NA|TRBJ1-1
CASTGGWGTEAFF
TGTGCCAGCACGGGGGGCTGGGGCACTGAAGCTTTCTTT
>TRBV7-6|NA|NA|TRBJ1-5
CASSSTQFQPQHF
TGTGCCAGCAGCTCAACGCAGTTCCAGCCCCAGCATTTT
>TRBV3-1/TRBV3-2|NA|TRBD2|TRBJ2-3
CASSTAPTSGGAGDTQYF
TGTGCCAGCAGCACCGCGCCCACTAGCGGGGGGGCCGGCGATACGCAGTATTTT
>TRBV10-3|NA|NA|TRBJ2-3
CAISEGTGTTDTQYF
TGTGCCATCAGTGAGGGTACAGGTACGACAGATACGCAGTATTTT
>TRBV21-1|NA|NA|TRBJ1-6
CASSKFKGTGTGIRNSPLHF
TGTGCCAGCAGCAAGTTTAAGGGGACCGGGACAGGGATTCGGAATTCACCCCTCCACTTT
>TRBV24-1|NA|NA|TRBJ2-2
CATSDLQTGELFF
TGTGCCACCAGTGATTTGCAGACCGGGGAGCTGTTTTTT
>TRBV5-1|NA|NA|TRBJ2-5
CASSLGDLETQYF
TGCGCCAGCAGCTTGGGTGACTTGGAGACCCAGTACTTC
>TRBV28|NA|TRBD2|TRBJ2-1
CASLGTSGDRYNEQFF
TGTGCCAGCCTTGGGACTAGCGGGGACCGCTACAATGAGCAGTTCTTC
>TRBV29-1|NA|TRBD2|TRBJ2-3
CSVTSGGTDTQYF
TGCAGCGTTACATCGGGGGGGACAGATACGCAGTATTTT
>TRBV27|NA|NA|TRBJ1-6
CASSLHSNNSPLHF
TGTGCCAGCAGTTTACACAGTAATAATTCACCCCTCCACTTT
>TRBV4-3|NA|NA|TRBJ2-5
CASSPDIEETQYF
TGCGCCAGCAGCCCCGACATCGAGGAGACCCAGTACTTC
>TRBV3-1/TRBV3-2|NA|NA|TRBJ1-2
CASSQDLAYGYTF
TGTGCCAGCAGCCAAGATTTGGCCTATGGCTACACCTTC
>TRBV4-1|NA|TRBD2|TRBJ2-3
CASSQEETSISPDTQYF
TGCGCCAGCAGCCAAGAAGAGACTAGCATCTCCCCAGATACGCAGTATTTT
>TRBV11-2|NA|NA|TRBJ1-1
CASSLASSLNTEAFF
TGTGCCAGCAGCTTAGCAAGTAGTCTGAACACTGAAGCTTTCTTT
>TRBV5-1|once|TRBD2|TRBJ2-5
CASSLRSSGQETQYF
TGCGCCAGCAGCTTGAGGTCTAGCGGGCAAGAGACCCAGTACTTC
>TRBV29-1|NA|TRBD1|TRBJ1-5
CSVSQGAEEPQHF
TGCAGCGTTTCACAGGGGGCGGAGGAGCCCCAGCATTTT